Detailed here is one T cell receptor beta chain. This specimen belongs to a study of blood T cell repertoires in COVID-19. Germline-derived CDR1 and CDR2 are KGHSY and FQNENV. CDR3 length: 15 residues. The V and J ends lost 0 bases and 5 bases respectively, with 13 bases between them. The protocol was immunoSEQ multiplex PCR, while the TCRdb copy is restricted to in-frame clones and leaves out a portion. Of under 150,000 clones in the sample, roughly 90% were seen once. V usage is TRBV16 and J usage is TRBJ1-2; tentatively, D is TRBD1 (5 bases). The origin of this receptor is a man aged 45-65 years with active COVID-19. The sequenced sample consisted of peripheral blood. DNA of the CDR3: TGTGCCAGCAGCCAATCTTACAGGAATGATTATGGCTACACCTTC. Translated, it gives CASSQSYRNDYGYTF.